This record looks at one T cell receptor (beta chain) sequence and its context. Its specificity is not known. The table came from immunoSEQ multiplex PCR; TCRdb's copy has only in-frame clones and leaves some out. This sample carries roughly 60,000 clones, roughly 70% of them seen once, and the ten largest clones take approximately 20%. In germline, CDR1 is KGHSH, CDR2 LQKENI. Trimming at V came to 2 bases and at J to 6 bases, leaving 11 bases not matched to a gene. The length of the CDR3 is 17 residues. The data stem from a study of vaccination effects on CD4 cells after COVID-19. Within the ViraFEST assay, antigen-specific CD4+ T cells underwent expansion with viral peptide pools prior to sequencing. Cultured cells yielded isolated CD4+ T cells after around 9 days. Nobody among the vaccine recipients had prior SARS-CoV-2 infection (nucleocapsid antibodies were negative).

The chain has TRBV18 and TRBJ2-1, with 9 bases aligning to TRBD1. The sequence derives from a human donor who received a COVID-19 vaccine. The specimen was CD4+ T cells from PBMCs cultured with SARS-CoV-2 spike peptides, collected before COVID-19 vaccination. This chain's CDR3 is CASSPYLGQGSFNEQFF. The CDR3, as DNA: TGTGCCAGCTCACCATACCTGGGACAGGGTAGTTTCAATGAGCAGTTCTTC.